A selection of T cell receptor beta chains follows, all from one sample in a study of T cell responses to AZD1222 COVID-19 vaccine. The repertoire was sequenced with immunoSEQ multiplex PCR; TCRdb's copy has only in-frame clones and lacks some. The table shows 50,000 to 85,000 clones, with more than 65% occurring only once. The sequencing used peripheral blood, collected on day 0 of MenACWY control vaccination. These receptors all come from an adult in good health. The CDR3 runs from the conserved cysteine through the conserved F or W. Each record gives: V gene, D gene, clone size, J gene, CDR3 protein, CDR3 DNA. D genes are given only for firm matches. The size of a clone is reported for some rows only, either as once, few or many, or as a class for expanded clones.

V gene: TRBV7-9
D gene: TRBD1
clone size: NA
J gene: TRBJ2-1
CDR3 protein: CASSLAGQTPGNEQFF
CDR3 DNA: TGTGCCAGCAGCTTAGCGGGACAGACCCCTGGGAATGAGCAGTTCTTC

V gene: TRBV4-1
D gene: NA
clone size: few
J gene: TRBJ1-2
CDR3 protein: CASSREARGSYYGYTF
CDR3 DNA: TGCGCCAGCAGCCGGGAGGCTAGGGGGAGCTACTATGGCTACACCTTC

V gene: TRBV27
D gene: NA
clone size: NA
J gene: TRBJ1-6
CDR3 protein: CASSIRPRAGNSPLHF
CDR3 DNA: TGTGCCAGCAGTATACGGCCACGGGCGGGGAATTCACCCCTCCACTTT

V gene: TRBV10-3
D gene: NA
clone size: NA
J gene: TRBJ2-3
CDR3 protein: CATLRDPRTDTQYF
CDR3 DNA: TGTGCCACCCTCCGGGACCCCAGAACAGATACGCAGTATTTT

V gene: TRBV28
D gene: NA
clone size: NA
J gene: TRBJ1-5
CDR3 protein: CASSLGQVDQPQHF
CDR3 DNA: TGTGCCAGCAGTTTGGGGCAGGTAGACCAGCCCCAGCATTTT

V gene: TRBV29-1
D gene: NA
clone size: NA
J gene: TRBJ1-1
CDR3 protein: CSVQGNTEAFF
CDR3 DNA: TGCAGCGTTCAGGGGAACACTGAAGCTTTCTTT

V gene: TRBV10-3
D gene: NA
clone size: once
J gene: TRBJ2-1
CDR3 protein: CAISDGAGSSYNEQFF
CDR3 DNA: TGTGCCATCAGTGACGGGGCAGGGAGCTCCTACAATGAGCAGTTCTTC

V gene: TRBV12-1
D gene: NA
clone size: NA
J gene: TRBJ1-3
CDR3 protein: CASSFGNTFRPGNTIYF
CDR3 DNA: TGTGCCAGCAGCTTTGGGAATACCTTCCGTCCTGGAAACACCATATATTTT

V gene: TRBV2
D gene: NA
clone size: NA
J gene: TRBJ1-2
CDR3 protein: CASSEVTDSDGYTF
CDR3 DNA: TGTGCCAGCAGTGAAGTGACAGACTCGGATGGCTACACCTTC

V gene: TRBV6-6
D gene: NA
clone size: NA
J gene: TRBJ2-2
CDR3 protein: CASSYFLGGELFF
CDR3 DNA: TGTGCCAGCAGTTATTTCCTTGGCGGGGAGCTGTTTTTT

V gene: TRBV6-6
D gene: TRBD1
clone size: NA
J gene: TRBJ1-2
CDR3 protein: CASSFLGQGADGYTF
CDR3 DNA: TGTGCCAGCAGTTTCCTCGGACAGGGCGCGGATGGCTACACCTTC

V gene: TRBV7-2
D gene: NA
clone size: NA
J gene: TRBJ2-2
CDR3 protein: CASSLTAPKNTGELFF
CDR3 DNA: TGTGCCAGCAGCTTAACAGCACCTAAGAACACCGGGGAGCTGTTTTTT

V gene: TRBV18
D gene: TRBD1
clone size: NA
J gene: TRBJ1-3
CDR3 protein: CASRTGAGNTIYF
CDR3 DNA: TGTGCCAGCCGGACAGGGGCCGGAAACACCATATATTTT

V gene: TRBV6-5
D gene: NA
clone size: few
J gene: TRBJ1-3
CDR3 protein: CASSSGLGNTIYF
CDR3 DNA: TGTGCCAGCAGTTCTGGTCTTGGAAACACCATATATTTT

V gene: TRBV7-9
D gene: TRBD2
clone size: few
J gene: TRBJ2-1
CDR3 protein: CASSLGPGLAGGPNNEQFF
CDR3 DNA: TGTGCCAGCAGCTTAGGCCCTGGACTAGCGGGAGGGCCGAACAATGAGCAGTTCTTC

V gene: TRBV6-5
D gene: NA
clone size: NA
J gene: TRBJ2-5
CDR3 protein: CASSYTGKETQYF
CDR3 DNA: TGTGCCAGCAGTTACACAGGGAAGGAGACCCAGTACTTC

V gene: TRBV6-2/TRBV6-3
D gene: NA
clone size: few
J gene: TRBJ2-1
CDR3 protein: CASSYSAGQEQFF
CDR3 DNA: TGTGCCAGCAGTTACTCTGCTGGGCAAGAGCAGTTCTTC

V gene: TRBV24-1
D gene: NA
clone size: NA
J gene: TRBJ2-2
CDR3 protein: CATSDSRVPGELFF
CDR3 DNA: TGTGCCACCAGTGACTCTAGGGTGCCCGGGGAGCTGTTTTTT

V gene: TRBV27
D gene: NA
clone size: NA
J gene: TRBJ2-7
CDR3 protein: CASRPGRGGKEQYF
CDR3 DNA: TGTGCCAGCAGGCCCGGACGGGGTGGTAAAGAGCAGTACTTC

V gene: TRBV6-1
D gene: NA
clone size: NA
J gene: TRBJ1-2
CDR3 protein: CASTPPGIHYGYTF
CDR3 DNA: TGTGCCAGCACTCCCCCAGGGATTCACTATGGCTACACCTTC

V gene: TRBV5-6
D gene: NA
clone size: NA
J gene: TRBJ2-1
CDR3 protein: CASSYRGLVRNEQFF
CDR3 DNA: TGTGCCAGCAGTTACAGGGGACTGGTTAGGAATGAGCAGTTCTTC

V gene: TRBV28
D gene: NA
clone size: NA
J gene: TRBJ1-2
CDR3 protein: CASSLTGQTLLRGYTF
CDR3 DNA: TGTGCCAGCAGTTTAACAGGGCAAACATTATTACGTGGCTACACCTTC

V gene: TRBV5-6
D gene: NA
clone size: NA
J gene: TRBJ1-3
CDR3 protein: CASSLTTAGNTIYF
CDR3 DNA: TGTGCCAGCAGCTTGACGACGGCTGGAAACACCATATATTTT

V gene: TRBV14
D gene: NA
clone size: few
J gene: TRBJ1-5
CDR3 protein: CASSQGTVGAQHF
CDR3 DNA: TGTGCCAGCAGCCAAGGGACGGTCGGAGCCCAGCATTTT

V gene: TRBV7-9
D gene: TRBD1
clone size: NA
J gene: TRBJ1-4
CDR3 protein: CASNPGGEKLFF
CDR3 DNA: TGTGCCAGCAACCCAGGGGGCGAAAAACTGTTTTTT

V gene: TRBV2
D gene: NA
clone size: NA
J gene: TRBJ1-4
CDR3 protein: CASSGEVSQPLFF
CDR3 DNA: TGTGCCAGCAGTGGAGAGGTTTCACAGCCCCTATTTTTT

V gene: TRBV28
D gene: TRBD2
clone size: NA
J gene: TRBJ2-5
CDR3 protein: CASSPRGSGGQETQYF
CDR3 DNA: TGTGCCAGCAGTCCCCGGGGTAGCGGGGGCCAAGAGACCCAGTACTTC

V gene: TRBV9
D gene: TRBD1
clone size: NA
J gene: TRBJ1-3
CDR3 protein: CASSGHRGGNTIYF
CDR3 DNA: TGTGCCAGCAGCGGCCACAGGGGCGGAAACACCATATATTTT

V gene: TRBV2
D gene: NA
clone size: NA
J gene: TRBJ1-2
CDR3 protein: CASSEEGIGYGYTF
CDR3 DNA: TGTGCCAGCAGTGAAGAGGGTATTGGCTATGGCTACACCTTC

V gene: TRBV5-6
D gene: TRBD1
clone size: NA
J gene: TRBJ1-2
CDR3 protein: CASSLARAGGFGYTF
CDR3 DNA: TGTGCCAGCAGCTTGGCTCGGGCAGGGGGCTTCGGCTACACCTTC

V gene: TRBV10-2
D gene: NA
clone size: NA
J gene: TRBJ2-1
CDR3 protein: CASSEWSTTYNEQFF
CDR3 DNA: TGCGCCAGCAGTGAGTGGAGTACAACCTACAATGAGCAGTTCTTC

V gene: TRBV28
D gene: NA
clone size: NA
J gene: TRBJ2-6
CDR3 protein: CASSGPLGSGANVLTF
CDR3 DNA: TGTGCCAGCAGCGGCCCTCTAGGGTCTGGGGCCAACGTCCTGACTTTC

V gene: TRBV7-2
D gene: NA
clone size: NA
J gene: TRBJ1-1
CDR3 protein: CASSPYMHTEAFF
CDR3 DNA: TGTGCCAGCAGCCCTTATATGCACACTGAAGCTTTCTTT

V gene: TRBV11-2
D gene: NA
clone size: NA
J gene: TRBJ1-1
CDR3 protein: CASSLRGFEAFF
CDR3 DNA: TGTGCCAGCAGCTTAAGAGGCTTTGAAGCTTTCTTT

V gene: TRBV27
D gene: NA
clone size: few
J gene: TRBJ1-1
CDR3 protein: CASSLFAGVSEAFF
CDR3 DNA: TGTGCCAGCAGTTTATTTGCAGGGGTGAGTGAAGCTTTCTTT

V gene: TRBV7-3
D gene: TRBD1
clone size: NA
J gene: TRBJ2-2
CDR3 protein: CASSLRDRGHTGELFF
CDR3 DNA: TGTGCCAGCAGCCTTAGGGACAGGGGTCACACCGGGGAGCTGTTTTTT

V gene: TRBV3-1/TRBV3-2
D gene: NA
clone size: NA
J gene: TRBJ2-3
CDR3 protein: CASSQGHGTDTQYF
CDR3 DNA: TGTGCCAGCAGCCAAGGACACGGTACAGATACGCAGTATTTT

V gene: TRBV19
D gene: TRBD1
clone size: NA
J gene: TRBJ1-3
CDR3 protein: CASGDRSISGTIYF
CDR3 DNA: TGTGCCAGTGGGGACAGGTCCATCAGTGGCACCATATATTTT

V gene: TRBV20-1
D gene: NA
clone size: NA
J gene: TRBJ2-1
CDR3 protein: CSALPSVEQFF
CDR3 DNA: TGCAGTGCTCTCCCTAGCGTCGAGCAGTTCTTC

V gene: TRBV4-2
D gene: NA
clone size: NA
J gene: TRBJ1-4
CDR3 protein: CASSQVTTAQSEEKLFF
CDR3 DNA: TGTGCCAGCAGCCAAGTGACGACCGCCCAGAGCGAGGAAAAACTGTTTTTT

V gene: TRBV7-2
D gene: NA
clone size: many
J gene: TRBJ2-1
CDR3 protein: CASSGVTVTSSGQFF
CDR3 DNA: TGTGCCAGCAGCGGGGTGACAGTAACATCCTCAGGGCAGTTCTTC

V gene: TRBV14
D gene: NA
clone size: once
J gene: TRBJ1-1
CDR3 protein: CASSQKVNTEAFF
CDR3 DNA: TGTGCCAGCAGCCAAAAGGTGAACACTGAAGCTTTCTTT